The rows below give T cell receptor beta chains drawn from one sample of a study of OX40 agonist ivuxolimab in advanced cancers. Sequencing was performed with immunoSEQ multiplex PCR; in TCRdb, only in-frame clones are kept and a portion is missing. The sample lists around 85,000 clones; about 90% were seen once. This sample comprised CD4+ or CD8+ T cells sorted from blood, obtained in a trial of the OX40 agonist ivuxolimab. The receptors shown here come from an adult with an advanced solid tumor such as melanoma, head and neck, liver or kidney cancer. The CDR3 runs from the conserved cysteine through the conserved F or W. The D gene is left open where the match is weak. Rows give clone size only sometimes, using once, few, many, or a class for an expanded clone.

14,TRBJ2-1,-,-,TRBV15,TGTGCCACCAGCAGAGAAAATTTCGCGGATGAGCAGTTCTTC,CATSRENFADEQFF
15,TRBJ1-4,TRBD1,-,TRBV15,TGTGCCACCAGCACATCAGGGGGGGCTAATGAAAAACTGTTTTTT,CATSTSGGANEKLFF
14,TRBJ1-5,-,-,TRBV30,TGTGCCTGGAGTGACTTGGGCCACAATCAGCCCCAGCATTTT,CAWSDLGHNQPQHF
22,TRBJ2-1,TRBD2,-,TRBV4-2,TGTGCCAGCAGCCAAACTTTTACTTCCATGGCTAGCGGGAGTTGGGGATACAATGAGCAGTTCTTC,CASSQTFTSMASGSWGYNEQFF
13,TRBJ2-3,-,-,TRBV6-1,TGTGCCAGCAGTCCTTCGTCTGGGGATACGCAGTATTTT,CASSPSSGDTQYF
16,TRBJ1-4,TRBD1,-,TRBV15,TGTGCCACCAGCAACTGGCGGGACAGCGCCTATGAAAAACTGTTTTTT,CATSNWRDSAYEKLFF
12,TRBJ2-1,-,-,TRBV4-1,TGCGCCAGCAGCCTTAGCTATTATGAGCAGTTCTTC,CASSLSYYEQFF
13,TRBJ2-7,-,-,TRBV6-4,TGTGCCAGCAGTGAATTAAAGGGTTCCGAGCAGTACTTC,CASSELKGSEQYF
17,TRBJ1-1,-,-,TRBV2,TGTGCCAGCAACGGCCCCTTCTCGACAGGCCGCCACCTTGAAGCTTTCTTT,CASNGPFSTGRHLEAFF
16,TRBJ2-5,TRBD2,once,TRBV5-1,TGCGCCAGCAGCCCGGGGACTAGCGGGAGGGGAGAGACCCAGTACTTC,CASSPGTSGRGETQYF
13,TRBJ1-1,-,few,TRBV9,TGTGCCAGCAGCGTCGGATCGAACACTGAAGCTTTCTTT,CASSVGSNTEAFF
15,TRBJ2-1,TRBD2,few,TRBV6-4,TGTGCCAGCAGTGAGCGTAGCGGGAGTGGAAATGAGCAGTTCTTC,CASSERSGSGNEQFF
18,TRBJ2-1,TRBD1,-,TRBV28,TGTGCCAGCAGGTTAAGGGGGCCTGGACCATTCTCCTACAATGAGCAGTTCTTC,CASRLRGPGPFSYNEQFF
14,TRBJ2-3,-,-,TRBV7-2,TGTGCCAGCAGCCCGGGAACCCACACAGATACGCAGTATTTT,CASSPGTHTDTQYF
15,TRBJ2-2,-,-,TRBV6-5,TGTGCCAGCAGTTTTCCGGCTTTCGGCGGCGGGGAGCTGTTTTTT,CASSFPAFGGGELFF
15,TRBJ2-4,-,-,TRBV12-5,TGTGCTAGTGGCCGGGACTTAATAGCCAAAAACATTCAGTACTTC,CASGRDLIAKNIQYF
14,TRBJ1-1,-,once,TRBV5-5,TGTGCCAGCAGCCAGGACGTAATGAACACTGAAGCTTTCTTT,CASSQDVMNTEAFF
13,TRBJ1-1,TRBD1,once,TRBV6-5,TGTGCCAGCAGCCCGGGACAGGGGGCTGAGGCTTTCTTT,CASSPGQGAEAFF
10,TRBJ1-1,TRBD1,few,TRBV29-1,TGCAGCGCCTGGACAGGGGGAGCTTTCTTT,CSAWTGGAFF
14,TRBJ2-5,TRBD2,-,TRBV28,TGTGCCAGCAGTTCTAGCGGGGTAGAAGAGACCCAGTACTTC,CASSSSGVEETQYF
11,TRBJ1-2,-,-,TRBV10-2,TGCGCCAGCAGTGATGACTATGGCTACACCTTC,CASSDDYGYTF
13,TRBJ1-2,-,once,TRBV30,TGTGCCTGGAGCTTGGGGGCTAACTATGGCTACACCTTC,CAWSLGANYGYTF
13,TRBJ1-1,-,-,TRBV28,TGTGCCAGCAGTTTTAGGATGAACACTGAAGCTTTCTTT,CASSFRMNTEAFF
12,TRBJ1-5,-,few,TRBV15,TGTGCCACCAGTACAGCATTCGAGCCCCAGCATTTT,CATSTAFEPQHF
13,TRBJ2-7,-,-,TRBV9,TGTGCCAGCAGCGTAGGGATTTCCTACGAGCAGTACTTC,CASSVGISYEQYF
12,TRBJ2-1,-,-,TRBV9,TGTGCCAGCAGCGTAGGTTACAATGAGCAGTTCTTC,CASSVGYNEQFF
15,TRBJ2-3,-,-,TRBV11-3,TGTGCCAGCAGCTCCTGGCTGGCTAGCACAGATACGCAGTATTTT,CASSSWLASTDTQYF
13,TRBJ1-1,-,few,TRBV30,TGTGCCTGGGGGGGCAGGATGAACACTGAAGCTTTCTTT,CAWGGRMNTEAFF
14,TRBJ1-6,-,-,TRBV30,TGTGCCTGGAGTGTACTAGAGTCTTCGTCACCCCTCCACTTT,CAWSVLESSSPLHF
13,TRBJ2-1,-,-,TRBV6-5,TGTGCCAGCAGTTACGTCAATTACAATGAGCAGTTCTTC,CASSYVNYNEQFF
15,TRBJ2-2,TRBD1,-,TRBV7-2,TGTGCCAGCAGCTCCCTGACAGGGGTCGCCGGGGAGCTGTTTTTT,CASSSLTGVAGELFF
15,TRBJ2-3,TRBD2,-,TRBV30,TGTGCCTGGAGTGTAGAACTAGCGGGCACAGATACGCAGTATTTT,CAWSVELAGTDTQYF
14,TRBJ2-1,TRBD2,-,TRBV27,TGTGCCTGCTCGACTAGCGGGGGGGCCATTGAGCAGTTCTTC,CACSTSGGAIEQFF
15,TRBJ2-1,-,-,TRBV6-5,TGTGCCAGCAGTTACTCGATTAACCTCTACAATGAGCAGTTCTTC,CASSYSINLYNEQFF
17,TRBJ2-3,TRBD2,-,TRBV10-3,TGTGCCACCAGGGGACTAGCGGGCGCTTTCCGCACAGATACGCAGTATTTT,CATRGLAGAFRTDTQYF
15,TRBJ2-7,TRBD2,-,TRBV7-9,TGTGCCAGCACCTCCGAGGTGGGACTAAACTACGAGCAGTACTTC,CASTSEVGLNYEQYF
16,TRBJ2-1,TRBD2,-,TRBV13,TGTGCCAGCAGCTTAATAATAGCGGGACCTAACAATGAGCAGTTCTTC,CASSLIIAGPNNEQFF
15,TRBJ2-1,-,-,TRBV12-5,TGTGCTAGTGGTTTGTTATTTGGGGGATCAAATGAGCAGTTCTTC,CASGLLFGGSNEQFF
15,TRBJ1-2,-,-,TRBV19,TGTGCCAGTCGTTGGACAGTCACGGGTAACTATGGCTACACCTTC,CASRWTVTGNYGYTF
12,TRBJ1-1,-,-,TRBV7-9,TGTGCCAGCAGCTTAGATTCGGTTGAAGCTTTCTTT,CASSLDSVEAFF
15,TRBJ2-7,TRBD1,-,TRBV7-9,TGTGCCAGCAGCTTAGCGGACAGGGGCAGGCACGAGCAGTACTTC,CASSLADRGRHEQYF
13,TRBJ2-3,-,once,TRBV9,TGTGCCAGCAGCGCCCTTACTACAGATACGCAGTATTTT,CASSALTTDTQYF
13,TRBJ1-2,-,-,TRBV4-3,TGCGCCAGCAGCCCAATGAACACAGGTGGCTACACCTTC,CASSPMNTGGYTF
16,TRBJ2-7,-,-,TRBV9,TGTGCCAGCAGCGGGGGGCTTGGGCTAGCCGACTACGAGCAGTACTTC,CASSGGLGLADYEQYF
15,TRBJ2-1,TRBD2,-,TRBV6-5,TGTGCCAGCAGTCACCGGGAGGGACCCTACAATGAGCAGTTCTTC,CASSHREGPYNEQFF
14,TRBJ1-4,-,-,TRBV6-5,TGTGCCAGCAGTGGCGGAATAGGAGGTGAAAAACTGTTTTTT,CASSGGIGGEKLFF
14,TRBJ1-5,-,-,TRBV25-1,TGTGCCAGCAGGGAACCTTATAGCAATCAGCCCCAGCATTTT,CASREPYSNQPQHF
16,TRBJ2-3,-,-,TRBV13,TGTGCCAGCAGCTTACCCCCGGCGATCGGTAGAGATACGCAGTATTTT,CASSLPPAIGRDTQYF
13,TRBJ2-7,-,-,TRBV6-5,TGTGCCAGCAGTTACTCGAGGGCATACGAGCAGTACTTC,CASSYSRAYEQYF
17,TRBJ2-3,TRBD2,-,TRBV7-9,TGTGCCAGCAGCTTAGGTTTAAGCGGGGGAGTCACAGATACGCAGTATTTT,CASSLGLSGGVTDTQYF
14,TRBJ2-7,TRBD1,-,TRBV30,TGTGCCTGGAGCCCCGGGACAGCTGTTTACGAGCAGTACTTC,CAWSPGTAVYEQYF
15,TRBJ1-2,-,-,TRBV27,TGTGCCAGCAGTTTAGGCCGATTGGGGAACTATGGCTACACCTTC,CASSLGRLGNYGYTF
16,TRBJ2-3,TRBD2,-,TRBV7-9,TGTGCCAGCAGCCTCCGACTAGCGGAGTTCACAGATACGCAGTATTTT,CASSLRLAEFTDTQYF
13,TRBJ1-2,-,-,TRBV27,TGTGCCAGCAGTTTCCAGGCAGGGAATGGCTACACCTTC,CASSFQAGNGYTF
13,TRBJ1-2,-,-,TRBV15,TGTGCCACCAGCTACGAAAGCGGCTATGGCTACACCTTC,CATSYESGYGYTF
15,TRBJ1-1,-,-,TRBV25-1,TGTGCCAGCAGTGAATGGGATAACCCGGACACTGAAGCTTTCTTT,CASSEWDNPDTEAFF
13,TRBJ1-6,-,-,TRBV19,TGTGCCAGTACATCGGAGAATAATTCACCCCTCCACTTT,CASTSENNSPLHF
14,TRBJ2-1,-,-,TRBV29-1,TGCAGCGTCCAACCCACAGGGACCTACAATGAGCAGTTCTTC,CSVQPTGTYNEQFF